This TCR beta chain originates from a study of cytomegalovirus exposure and HLA in healthy donors. Findings and caveats of the study: There were three CMV-associated chains whose specificity for CMV antigens was confirmed in vitro.

Germline CDR1 and CDR2: SQVTM and ANQGSEA. Trimming stripped 4 bases from V and 0 bases from J, with 12 bases between. The CDR3 totals 15 residues. With respect to this clone: What it binds is not known.

Use of 60 Vbeta and 13 Jbeta primers characterized the PCR. TCRdb keeps only in-frame clones here, not all; method: immunoSEQ multiplex PCR. The sample contains about 120,000 clones, 60% to 75% of which appear only once. Specimen: PBMCs. The receptor was isolated from a woman between 40 and 50 years old in good health and CMV-seropositive. The chain recombines TRBV29-1 with TRBJ2-2, with D unclear. The CDR3 spells CSVGPTTTNTGELFF. CDR3 DNA: TGCAGCGTTGGTCCCACCACAACGAACACCGGGGAGCTGTTTTTT.